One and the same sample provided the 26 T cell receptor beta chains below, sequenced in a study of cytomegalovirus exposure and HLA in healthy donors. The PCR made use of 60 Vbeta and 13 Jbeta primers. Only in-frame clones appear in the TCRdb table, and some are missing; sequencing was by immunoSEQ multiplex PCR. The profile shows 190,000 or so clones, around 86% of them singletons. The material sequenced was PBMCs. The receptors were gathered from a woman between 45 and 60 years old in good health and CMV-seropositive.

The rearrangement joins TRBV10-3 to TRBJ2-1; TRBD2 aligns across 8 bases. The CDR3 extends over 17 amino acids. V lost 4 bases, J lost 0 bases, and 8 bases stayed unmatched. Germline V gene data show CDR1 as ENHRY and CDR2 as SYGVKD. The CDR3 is CAISGFSGASSYNEQFF. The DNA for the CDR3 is TGTGCCATCAGTGGGTTTAGCGGGGCCTCCTCCTACAATGAGCAGTTCTTC.

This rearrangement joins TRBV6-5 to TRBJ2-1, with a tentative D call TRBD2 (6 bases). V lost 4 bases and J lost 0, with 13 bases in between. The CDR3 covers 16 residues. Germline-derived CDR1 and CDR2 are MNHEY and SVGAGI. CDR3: CASSSPRGGSYNEQFF. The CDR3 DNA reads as TGTGCCAGCAGTTCCCCTCGGGGAGGCTCCTACAATGAGCAGTTCTTC.

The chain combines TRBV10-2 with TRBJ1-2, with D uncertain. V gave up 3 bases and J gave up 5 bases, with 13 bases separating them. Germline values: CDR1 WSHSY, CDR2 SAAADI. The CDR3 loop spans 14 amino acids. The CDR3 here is CASSEDSAGYGYTF. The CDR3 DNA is TGCGCCAGCAGTGAAGATTCGGCGGGGTATGGCTACACCTTC.

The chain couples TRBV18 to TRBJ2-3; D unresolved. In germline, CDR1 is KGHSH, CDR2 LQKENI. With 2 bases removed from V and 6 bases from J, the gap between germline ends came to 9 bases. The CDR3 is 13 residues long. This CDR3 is CASSPNTGDTQYF. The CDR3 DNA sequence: TGTGCCAGCTCACCAAACACCGGGGATACGCAGTATTTT. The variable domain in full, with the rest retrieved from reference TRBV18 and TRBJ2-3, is NAGVMQNPRHLVRRRGQEARLRCSPMKGHSHVYWYRQLPEEGLKFMVYLQKENIIDESGMPKERFSAEFPKEGPSILRIQQVVRGDSAAYFCASSPNTGDTQYFGPGTRLTVL.

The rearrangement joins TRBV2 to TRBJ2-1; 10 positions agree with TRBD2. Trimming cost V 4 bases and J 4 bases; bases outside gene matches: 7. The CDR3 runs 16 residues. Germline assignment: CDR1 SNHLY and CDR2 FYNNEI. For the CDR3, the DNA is TGTGCCAGCAGTGCAAAGCGGGGGGGCCGGTACAATGAGCAGTTCTTC. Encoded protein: CASSAKRGGRYNEQFF.

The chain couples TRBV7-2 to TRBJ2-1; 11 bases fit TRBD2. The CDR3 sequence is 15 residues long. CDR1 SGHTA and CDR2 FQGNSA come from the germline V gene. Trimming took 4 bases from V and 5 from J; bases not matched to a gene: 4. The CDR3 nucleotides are TGTGCCAGCAGCTCAGGACTAGCGGGCCACAATGAGCAGTTCTTC. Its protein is CASSSGLAGHNEQFF.

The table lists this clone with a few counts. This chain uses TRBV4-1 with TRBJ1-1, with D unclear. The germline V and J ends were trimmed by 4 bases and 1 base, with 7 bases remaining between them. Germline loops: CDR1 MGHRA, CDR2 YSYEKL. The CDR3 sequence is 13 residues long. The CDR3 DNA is TGCGCCAGCAGCCCTCGAGCGAACACTGAAGCTTTCTTT. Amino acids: CASSPRANTEAFF.

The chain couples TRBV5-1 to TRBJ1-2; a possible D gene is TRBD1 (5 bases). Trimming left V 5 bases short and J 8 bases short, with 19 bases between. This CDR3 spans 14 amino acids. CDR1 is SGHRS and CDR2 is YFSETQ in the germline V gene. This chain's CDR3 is CASSFEGLTWGYTF. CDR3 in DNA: TGCGCCAGCAGTTTTGAGGGACTTACATGGGGCTACACCTTC.

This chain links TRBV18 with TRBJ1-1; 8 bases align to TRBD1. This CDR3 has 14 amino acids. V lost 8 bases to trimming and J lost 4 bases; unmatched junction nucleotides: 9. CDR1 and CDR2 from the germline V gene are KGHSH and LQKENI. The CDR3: CASAKQGGTTEAFF. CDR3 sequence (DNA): TGTGCCAGCGCAAAACAGGGGGGAACCACTGAAGCTTTCTTT.

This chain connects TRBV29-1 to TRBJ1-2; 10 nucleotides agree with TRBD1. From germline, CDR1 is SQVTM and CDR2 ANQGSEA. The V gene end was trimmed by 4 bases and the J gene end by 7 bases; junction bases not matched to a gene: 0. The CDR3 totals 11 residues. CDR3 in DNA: TGCAGCGTTGGGACAGGGGGTGGCTACACCTTC. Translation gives CSVGTGGGYTF.

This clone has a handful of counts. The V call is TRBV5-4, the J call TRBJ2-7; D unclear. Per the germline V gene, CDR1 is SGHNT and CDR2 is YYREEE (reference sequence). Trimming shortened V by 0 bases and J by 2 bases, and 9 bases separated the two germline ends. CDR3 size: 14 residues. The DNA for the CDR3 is TGTGCCAGCAGCTTGGGTGGAGAAGCCTACGAGCAGTACTTC. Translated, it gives CASSLGGEAYEQYF.

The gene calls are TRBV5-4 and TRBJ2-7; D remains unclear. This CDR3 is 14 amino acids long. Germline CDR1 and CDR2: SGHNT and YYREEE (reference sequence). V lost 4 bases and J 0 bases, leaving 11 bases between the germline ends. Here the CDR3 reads CASSPPQLSYEQYF. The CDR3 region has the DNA TGTGCCAGCAGCCCCCCACAGCTCTCCTACGAGCAGTACTTC.

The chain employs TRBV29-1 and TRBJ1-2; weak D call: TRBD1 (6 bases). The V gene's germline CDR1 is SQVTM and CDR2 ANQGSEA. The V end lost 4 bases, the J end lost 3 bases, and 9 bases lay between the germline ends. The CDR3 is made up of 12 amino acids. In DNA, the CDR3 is TGCAGCGTTGTGGGACAAGACTATGGCTACACCTTC. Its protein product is CSVVGQDYGYTF.

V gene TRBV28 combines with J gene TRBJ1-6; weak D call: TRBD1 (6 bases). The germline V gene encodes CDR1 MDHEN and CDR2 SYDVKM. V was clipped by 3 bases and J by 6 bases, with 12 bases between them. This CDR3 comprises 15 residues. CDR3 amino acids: CASSFRQAGNSPLHF. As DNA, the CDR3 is TGTGCCAGCAGTTTTAGACAGGCGGGTAATTCACCCCTCCACTTT.

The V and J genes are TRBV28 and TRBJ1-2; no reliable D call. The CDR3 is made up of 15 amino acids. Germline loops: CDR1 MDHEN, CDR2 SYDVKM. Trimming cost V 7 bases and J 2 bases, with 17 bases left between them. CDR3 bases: TGTGCCAGCACTGCCCCTGGGTCGGGGAACTATGGCTACACCTTC. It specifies CASTAPGSGNYGYTF.

The CDR3 reads CATSRVTGESPLHF. The CDR3, as DNA: TGTGCCACCAGCAGGGTAACGGGGGAATCACCCCTCCACTTT. This sequence joins TRBV15 and TRBJ1-6; tentatively, D is TRBD1 (5 bases). Germline-derived CDR1 and CDR2 are LNHNV and YYDKDF (reference sequence). V was cut by 3 bases and J by 10 bases, with 13 bases left in between. The CDR3 consists of 14 residues.

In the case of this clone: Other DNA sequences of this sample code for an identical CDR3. CDR3 in amino acids: CAWSVQVQETQYF. Here the CDR3 DNA reads TGTGCCTGGAGTGTACAGGTTCAAGAGACCCAGTACTTC. This chain uses TRBV30 with TRBJ2-5; possibly TRBD1 for D (5 bases). The CDR3 has 13 amino acids. Trimming stripped 0 bases from V and 2 bases from J, with 7 bases between. Germline V gives CDR1 GTSNPN, CDR2 SVGIG (reference sequence).

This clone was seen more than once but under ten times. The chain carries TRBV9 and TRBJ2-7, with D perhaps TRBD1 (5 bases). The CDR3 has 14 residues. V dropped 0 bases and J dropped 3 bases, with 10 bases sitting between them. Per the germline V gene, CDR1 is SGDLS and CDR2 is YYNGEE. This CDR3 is CASSVGLRDYEQYF. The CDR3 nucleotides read TGTGCCAGCAGCGTAGGTCTCAGGGACTACGAGCAGTACTTC.

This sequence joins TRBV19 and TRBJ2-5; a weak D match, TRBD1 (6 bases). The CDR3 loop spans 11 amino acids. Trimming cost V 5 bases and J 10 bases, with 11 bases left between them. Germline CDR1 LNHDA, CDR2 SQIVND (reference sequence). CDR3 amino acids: CASSFHRVQYF. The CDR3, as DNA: TGTGCCAGTAGTTTTCACAGGGTCCAGTACTTC.

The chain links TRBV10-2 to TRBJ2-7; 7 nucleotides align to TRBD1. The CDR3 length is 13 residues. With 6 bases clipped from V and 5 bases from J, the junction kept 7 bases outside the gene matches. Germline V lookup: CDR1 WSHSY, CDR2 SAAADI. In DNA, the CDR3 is TGCGCCAGCAGCAGGGGGTCAGTAGACGAGCAGTACTTC. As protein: CASSRGSVDEQYF.

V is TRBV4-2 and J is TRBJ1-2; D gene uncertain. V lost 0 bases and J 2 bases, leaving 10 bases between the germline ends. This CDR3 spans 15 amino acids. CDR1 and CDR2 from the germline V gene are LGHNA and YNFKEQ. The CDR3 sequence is CASSQDHTRNYGYTF. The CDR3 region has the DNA TGTGCCAGCAGCCAAGATCATACACGCAACTATGGCTACACCTTC.

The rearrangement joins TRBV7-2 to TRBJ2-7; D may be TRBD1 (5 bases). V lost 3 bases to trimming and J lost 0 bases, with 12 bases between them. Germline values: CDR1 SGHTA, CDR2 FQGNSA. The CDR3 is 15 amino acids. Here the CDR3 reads CASSLTRAISYEQYF. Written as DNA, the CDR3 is TGTGCCAGCAGCTTGACCAGGGCCATCTCCTACGAGCAGTACTTC. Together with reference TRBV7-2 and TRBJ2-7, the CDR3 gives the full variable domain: GAGVSQSPSNKVTEKGKDVELRCDPISGHTALYWYRQSLGQGLEFLIYFQGNSAPDKSGLPSDRFSAERTGGSVSTLTIQRTQQEDSAVYLCASSLTRAISYEQYFGPGTRLTVT.

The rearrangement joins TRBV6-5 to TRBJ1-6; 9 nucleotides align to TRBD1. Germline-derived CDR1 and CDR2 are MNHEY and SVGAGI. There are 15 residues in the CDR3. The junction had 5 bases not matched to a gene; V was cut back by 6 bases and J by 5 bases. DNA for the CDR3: TGTGCCAGCAGGAGGGACAGGGCAAATAATTCACCCCTCCACTTT. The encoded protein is CASRRDRANNSPLHF.

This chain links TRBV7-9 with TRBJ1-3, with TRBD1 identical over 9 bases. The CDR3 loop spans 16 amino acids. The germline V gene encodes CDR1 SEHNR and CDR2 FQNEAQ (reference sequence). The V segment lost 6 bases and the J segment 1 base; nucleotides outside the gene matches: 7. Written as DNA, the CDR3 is TGTGCCAGCAGACGCGCCGGGACAGGGTCTGGAAACACCATATATTTT. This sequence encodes CASRRAGTGSGNTIYF. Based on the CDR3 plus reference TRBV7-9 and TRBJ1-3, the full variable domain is DTGVSQNPRHKITKRGQNVTFRCDPISEHNRLYWYRQTLGQGPEFLTYFQNEAQLEKSRLLSDRFSAERPKGSFSTLEIQRTEQGDSAMYLCASRRAGTGSGNTIYFGEGSWLTVV.

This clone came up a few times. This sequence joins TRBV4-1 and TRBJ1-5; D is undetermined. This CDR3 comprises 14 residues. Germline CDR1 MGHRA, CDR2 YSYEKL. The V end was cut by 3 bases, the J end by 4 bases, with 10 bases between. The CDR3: CASSQSLANQPQHF. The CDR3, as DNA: TGCGCCAGCAGCCAGAGTCTAGCGAATCAGCCCCAGCATTTT.

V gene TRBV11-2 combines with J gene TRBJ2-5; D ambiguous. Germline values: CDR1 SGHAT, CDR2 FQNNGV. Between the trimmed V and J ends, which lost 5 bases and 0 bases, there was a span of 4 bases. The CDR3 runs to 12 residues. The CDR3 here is CASSRYQETQYF. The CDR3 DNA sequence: TGTGCCAGCAGCCGGTACCAAGAGACCCAGTACTTC. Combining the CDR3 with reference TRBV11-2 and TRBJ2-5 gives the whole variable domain EAGVAQSPRYKIIEKRQSVAFWCNPISGHATLYWYQQILGQGPKLLIQFQNNGVVDDSQLPKDRFSAERLKGVDSTLKIQPAKLEDSAVYLCASSRYQETQYFGPGTRLLVL.